These 18 T cell receptor beta chains originate from one sample sequenced in a study of blood T cell repertoires in COVID-19. Data came from immunoSEQ multiplex PCR; TCRdb stores just in-frame clones and leaves some out. The sample has hundreds of thousands of clones, 80% to 90% seen once. Sequencing was done on a sample of PBMCs or T cells enriched from blood (not recorded which). Source of these receptors: a man between 18 and 29 years old who had recovered from COVID-19.

This clone was seen only a few times. V is TRBV2 and J is TRBJ2-7; D possibly corresponds to TRBD1 (5 bases). Germline V gene sequence: CDR1 SNHLY, CDR2 FYNNEI. The CDR3 is 15 residues long. V lost 1 base and J 3 bases, leaving 13 bases between the germline ends. The CDR3 sequence is CASSEGAGQLYEQYF. DNA for the CDR3: TGTGCCAGCAGTGAAGGGGCAGGACAACTCTACGAGCAGTACTTC.

J is TRBJ1-4 and V is TRBV4-3; 7 bases map to TRBD1. V lost 0 bases to trimming and J lost 0 bases; unmatched junction nucleotides: 16. CDR3 length equals 21 residues. Germline V lookup: CDR1 LGHNA, CDR2 YSLEER. The CDR3 is CASSQDLGGPTGTATNEKLFF. CDR3 DNA sequence: TGCGCCAGCAGCCAAGACCTAGGGGGACCGACAGGGACTGCAACTAATGAAAAACTGTTTTTT.

In its sample, this clone was seen a few times. The V and J genes are TRBV9 and TRBJ2-2; TRBD1 aligns across 8 bases. Germline assignment: CDR1 SGDLS and CDR2 YYNGEE. V lost 4 bases and J lost 2; bases outside the gene matches: 4. The CDR3 covers 15 residues. The CDR3 region is CASSRGTGNTGELFF. CDR3 sequence (DNA): TGTGCCAGCAGCCGTGGGACAGGAAACACCGGGGAGCTGTTTTTT.

The chain recombines TRBV30 with TRBJ2-3; TRBD1 matches 7 bases. The junction had 6 bases not matched to a gene; V was cut back by 0 bases and J by 3 bases. The CDR3 sequence is 15 residues long. Germline V gives CDR1 GTSNPN, CDR2 SVGIG (reference sequence). The CDR3 spells CAWSVGGRGTDTQYF. Written as DNA, the CDR3 is TGTGCCTGGAGTGTAGGGGGCCGCGGGACAGATACGCAGTATTTT.

CDR3 sequence (DNA): TGCAGCGCAAGGACAGGACGAAGGAACGAGCAGTACTTC. This encodes CSARTGRRNEQYF. V usage is TRBV29-1 and J usage is TRBJ2-7; 7 bases are a match to TRBD1. Germline CDR1 is SQVTM and CDR2 is ANQGSEA. The CDR3 has 13 amino acids. Losses at the gene ends were 7 bases for V and 5 bases for J; bases not matched to a gene: 11.

This chain links TRBV28 with TRBJ1-4; no reliable D call. V gave up 2 bases and J gave up 8 bases, with 15 bases separating them. Germline CDR1 and CDR2: MDHEN and SYDVKM. The CDR3 has 15 residues. CDR3 sequence: CASSLARSGREKLFF. DNA of the CDR3: TGTGCCAGCAGTTTAGCCCGTTCGGGTAGGGAAAAACTGTTTTTT.

The genes are TRBV4-2 and TRBJ1-1; perhaps TRBD1 as D (6 bases). The V end lost 1 base, the J end lost 3 bases, and 21 bases lay between the germline ends. The CDR3 has 18 amino acids. The germline gives CDR1 LGHNA, CDR2 YNFKEQ. The CDR3 bases are TGTGCCAGCAGCCAAGTCGGTTCGTACAGGGTTTGGGACACTGAAGCTTTCTTT. Translating it yields CASSQVGSYRVWDTEAFF.

This chain uses TRBV18 with TRBJ1-1; 7 bases fit TRBD1. Germline V CDR1 and CDR2: KGHSH, LQKENI. V dropped 6 bases and J dropped 0; count of bases not matched to a gene: 4. This CDR3 spans 14 amino acids. CDR3 coding DNA: TGTGCCAGCTCCCCGGGACAGCTGAACACTGAAGCTTTCTTT. This encodes CASSPGQLNTEAFF.

This chain connects TRBV4-1 to TRBJ1-2; 11 nucleotides match TRBD1. V gave up 3 bases and J gave up 6 bases; unmatched junction bases: 3. The CDR3 has 14 amino acids. Germline V gene lookup returns CDR1 MGHRA and CDR2 YSYEKL. The CDR3 region is CASSHRDRGDGYTF. The CDR3 nucleotides read TGCGCCAGCAGCCACCGGGACAGGGGGGATGGCTACACCTTC.

The chain employs TRBV6-1 and TRBJ1-6; 7 bases map to TRBD1. Germline CDR1 and CDR2: MNHNS and SASEGT. The CDR3 runs to 16 residues. V dropped 1 base and J dropped 0; count of bases not matched to a gene: 0. The CDR3 DNA follows: TGTGCCAGCAGTGAAGGGGACAGCTCCTATAATTCACCCCTCCACTTT. Its translation is CASSEGDSSYNSPLHF.

The chain links TRBV23-1 to TRBJ1-3; a weak D match, TRBD1 (6 bases). TRBV23-1 carries the ORF label, with uncertain function. V was trimmed by 4 bases and J by 8 bases, leaving 15 bases between them. This CDR3 comprises 14 residues. DNA of the CDR3: TGCGCCAGCAGTCGTCAGGGGTTTTGGCACACCATATATTTT. Its translation: CASSRQGFWHTIYF.

This clone has just one count. The chain is built from TRBV7-8 and TRBJ1-4; D is unclear. The CDR3 has 13 residues. The germline gives CDR1 SGHVS, CDR2 FQNEAQ. Between the trimmed V and J ends, which lost 6 bases and 5 bases, there was a span of 10 bases. DNA of the CDR3: TGTGCCAGCAGACGACGCCAGAATGAAAAACTGTTTTTT. It yields the protein CASRRRQNEKLFF.

This clone came up once. The genes are TRBV3-1 (or the pseudogene TRBV3-2) and TRBJ1-2, with TRBD1 matching over 7 bases. Germline V gene sequence: CDR1 LGHDT, CDR2 YNNKEL (reference sequence). This CDR3 spans 16 amino acids. The junction had 11 bases not matched to a gene; V was cut back by 1 base and J by 6 bases. Written as DNA, the CDR3 is TGTGCCAGCAGCCAAGGTCCTGAACCGGACAGGAATGGCTACACCTTC. Protein: CASSQGPEPDRNGYTF.

The V and J genes are TRBV6-6 and TRBJ1-5; no firm D call. V was shortened by 6 bases and J by 1 base, with 13 bases between the two germline ends. This CDR3 has 15 amino acids. CDR1 and CDR2 from the germline V gene are MNHNY and SVGAGI (reference sequence). The CDR3 nucleotides are TGTGCCAGCAGCCTAGTAGGTGAAAGCAATCAGCCCCAGCATTTT. It yields the protein CASSLVGESNQPQHF.

This chain uses TRBV3-1 (or the pseudogene TRBV3-2) with TRBJ1-1; a possible D gene is TRBD1 (6 bases). V was shortened by 3 bases and J by 3 bases, with 17 bases between the two germline ends. The CDR3 contains 16 residues. The V gene's germline CDR1 is LGHDT and CDR2 YNNKEL (reference sequence). CDR3 nucleotides: TGTGCCAGCAGCCAGGAACCAAACCAGGGGCACACTGAAGCTTTCTTT. This gives the protein CASSQEPNQGHTEAFF.

The chain carries TRBV7-9 and TRBJ1-2; D might be TRBD1 (5 bases). Trimming removed 0 bases at V and 6 bases at J, with 11 bases between. The germline CDR1 and CDR2 sequences are SEHNR and FQNEAQ (reference sequence). This CDR3 comprises 14 residues. The CDR3 DNA follows: TGTGCCAGCAGCTTAGCGCATGCGACAGATGGCTACACCTTC. Amino acids: CASSLAHATDGYTF. Together with reference TRBV7-9 and TRBJ1-2, the CDR3 gives the full variable domain: DTGVSQNPRHKITKRGQNVTFRCDPISEHNRLYWYRQTLGQGPEFLTYFQNEAQLEKSRLLSDRFSAERPKGSFSTLEIQRTEQGDSAMYLCASSLAHATDGYTFGSGTRLTVV.

This chain joins TRBV4-1 and TRBJ2-7, with TRBD1 matching 7 bases. In germline, CDR1 is MGHRA, CDR2 YSYEKL. V shed 4 bases, J shed 4 bases, and the junction held 7 bases outside the gene matches. The CDR3 covers 14 residues. The CDR3 protein is CASSPSGTEYEQYF. Here the CDR3 DNA reads TGCGCCAGCAGCCCCTCCGGGACAGAGTACGAGCAGTACTTC.

CDR3 DNA: TGTGCCAGCAGTAAGGACAGGGGCGGGTCTGGTGAGCAGTTCTTC. It codes for CASSKDRGGSGEQFF. This chain joins TRBV2 and TRBJ2-1; 9 bases align to TRBD1. The ends lost 5 bases at V and 9 bases at J; junction bases unmatched: 11. This CDR3 is built from 15 residues. Germline V gene data show CDR1 as SNHLY and CDR2 as FYNNEI.